These T cell receptor beta chains were read from a single sample in a study of blood T cell repertoires in COVID-19. Only in-frame clones appear in the TCRdb table, and some are missing; sequencing was by immunoSEQ multiplex PCR. The sample includes around 130,000 clones, approximately 87% of them seen just once. The sequenced material came from peripheral blood. The receptors originated from a man between 65 and 79 years old with active COVID-19. The CDR3 runs from the conserved cysteine through the conserved F or W. The order of the fields is CDR3 protein, CDR3 DNA, J gene, clone size, V gene, D gene. The D gene is left open where the match is weak. Rows give clone size only sometimes, using once, few, many, or a class for an expanded clone.

cdr3_aa: CASSQKNDMNTEAFF
cdr3_nt: TGTGCCAGCAGCCAGAAGAACGATATGAACACTGAAGCTTTCTTT
j_call: TRBJ1-1
clone_size: NA
v_call: TRBV11-2
d_call: NA

cdr3_aa: CASSSLAGDEQYF
cdr3_nt: TGTGCCAGCAGTTCGCTAGCGGGAGACGAGCAGTACTTC
j_call: TRBJ2-7
clone_size: NA
v_call: TRBV6-5
d_call: TRBD2

cdr3_aa: CSASAGQGASEAFF
cdr3_nt: TGCAGTGCTAGTGCCGGACAGGGGGCCTCTGAAGCTTTCTTT
j_call: TRBJ1-1
clone_size: NA
v_call: TRBV20-1
d_call: TRBD1

cdr3_aa: CASSEPGLALNTGELFF
cdr3_nt: TGTGCCAGCAGCGAGCCGGGACTAGCGTTAAACACCGGGGAGCTGTTTTTT
j_call: TRBJ2-2
clone_size: NA
v_call: TRBV9
d_call: TRBD2

cdr3_aa: CASSKRAGGNTF
cdr3_nt: TGTGCCAGCAGCAAACGGGCAGGGGGAAACACCTTC
j_call: TRBJ1-2
clone_size: NA
v_call: TRBV21-1
d_call: NA

cdr3_aa: CASSPPPGGWVQPQHF
cdr3_nt: TGTGCCAGCAGTCCCCCCCCCGGGGGATGGGTTCAGCCCCAGCATTTT
j_call: TRBJ1-5
clone_size: once
v_call: TRBV27
d_call: NA

cdr3_aa: CASSLAGVGYNEQFF
cdr3_nt: TGTGCCAGCAGTTTAGCGGGAGTGGGTTACAATGAGCAGTTCTTC
j_call: TRBJ2-1
clone_size: NA
v_call: TRBV27
d_call: TRBD2

cdr3_aa: CASSTHGINSGNTIYF
cdr3_nt: TGTGCCAGCAGTACCCACGGGATTAACTCTGGAAACACCATATATTTT
j_call: TRBJ1-3
clone_size: NA
v_call: TRBV28
d_call: NA

cdr3_aa: CASSDATGAPRPTDTQYF
cdr3_nt: TGTGCCAGCAGTGATGCGACGGGAGCTCCCCGACCCACAGATACGCAGTATTTT
j_call: TRBJ2-3
clone_size: NA
v_call: TRBV2
d_call: NA

cdr3_aa: CASSPYLAGGTDTQYF
cdr3_nt: TGTGCCAGCTCACCCTACCTAGCGGGAGGCACAGATACGCAGTATTTT
j_call: TRBJ2-3
clone_size: NA
v_call: TRBV18
d_call: TRBD2

cdr3_aa: CASSNRVSNEQFF
cdr3_nt: TGTGCCAGCAGTAACAGGGTTTCGAATGAGCAGTTCTTC
j_call: TRBJ2-1
clone_size: NA
v_call: TRBV6-5
d_call: NA

cdr3_aa: CASSPGTAKQETQYF
cdr3_nt: TGTGCCAGCAGCCCGGGGACAGCCAAGCAAGAGACCCAGTACTTC
j_call: TRBJ2-5
clone_size: NA
v_call: TRBV11-3
d_call: TRBD1

cdr3_aa: CASSTRGTGASLGNQPQHF
cdr3_nt: TGTGCCAGTAGTACCCGGGGAACAGGGGCCAGTCTTGGCAATCAGCCCCAGCATTTT
j_call: TRBJ1-5
clone_size: NA
v_call: TRBV19
d_call: TRBD1

cdr3_aa: CASSLGQENTEAFF
cdr3_nt: TGTGCCAGCAGCTTAGGGCAGGAGAACACTGAAGCTTTCTTT
j_call: TRBJ1-1
clone_size: NA
v_call: TRBV7-9
d_call: NA

cdr3_aa: CSVGAGGPYEQYF
cdr3_nt: TGCAGCGTTGGGGCGGGGGGCCCCTACGAGCAGTACTTC
j_call: TRBJ2-7
clone_size: NA
v_call: TRBV29-1
d_call: TRBD2

cdr3_aa: CASSRSGVGNQPQHF
cdr3_nt: TGTGCCAGTAGTCGGTCGGGGGTGGGCAATCAGCCCCAGCATTTT
j_call: TRBJ1-5
clone_size: NA
v_call: TRBV19
d_call: NA

cdr3_aa: CASSLRPRDRDF
cdr3_nt: TGTGCCAGCAGTTTAAGGCCCAGGGACAGAGATTTT
j_call: TRBJ1-5
clone_size: NA
v_call: TRBV28
d_call: TRBD1

cdr3_aa: CASSLAGGLGSYNEQFF
cdr3_nt: TGCGCCAGCAGCTTGGCGGGAGGGCTGGGCTCCTACAATGAGCAGTTCTTC
j_call: TRBJ2-1
clone_size: NA
v_call: TRBV5-1
d_call: TRBD2

cdr3_aa: CSVDGLAGKNTDTQYF
cdr3_nt: TGCAGCGTTGATGGGCTAGCGGGGAAGAACACAGATACGCAGTATTTT
j_call: TRBJ2-3
clone_size: NA
v_call: TRBV29-1
d_call: TRBD2

cdr3_aa: CASSLDSNLYGYTF
cdr3_nt: TGTGCCAGCAGCTTGGACAGTAACCTCTATGGCTACACCTTC
j_call: TRBJ1-2
clone_size: NA
v_call: TRBV7-9
d_call: NA

cdr3_aa: CSVAPSGEGSGANVLTF
cdr3_nt: TGCAGCGTGGCCCCTAGCGGGGAGGGCTCTGGGGCCAACGTCCTGACTTTC
j_call: TRBJ2-6
clone_size: NA
v_call: TRBV29-1
d_call: TRBD2

cdr3_aa: CASSQGGAPNSPLHF
cdr3_nt: TGTGCCAGCAGCCAAGGGGGCGCACCTAATTCACCCCTCCACTTT
j_call: TRBJ1-6
clone_size: NA
v_call: TRBV3-1/TRBV3-2
d_call: NA

cdr3_aa: CASSVQGAISYEQYF
cdr3_nt: TGTGCCAGCAGCGTACAGGGGGCCATTTCCTACGAGCAGTACTTC
j_call: TRBJ2-7
clone_size: NA
v_call: TRBV7-3
d_call: TRBD1

cdr3_aa: CASSEGLRQGETQYF
cdr3_nt: TGTGCCAGCAGTGAAGGATTGCGGCAGGGAGAGACCCAGTACTTC
j_call: TRBJ2-5
clone_size: NA
v_call: TRBV2
d_call: NA

cdr3_aa: CASRNRGLTDTQYF
cdr3_nt: TGTGCCAGCAGGAACCGCGGGCTCACAGATACGCAGTATTTT
j_call: TRBJ2-3
clone_size: NA
v_call: TRBV2
d_call: NA

cdr3_aa: CASSLAGQFNEKLFF
cdr3_nt: TGTGCCAGCAGCTTAGCGGGACAGTTTAATGAAAAACTGTTTTTT
j_call: TRBJ1-4
clone_size: once
v_call: TRBV11-2
d_call: TRBD1

cdr3_aa: CASSYSYLNEQFF
cdr3_nt: TGTGCCAGCAGTTACTCGTATTTAAATGAGCAGTTCTTC
j_call: TRBJ2-1
clone_size: NA
v_call: TRBV6-5
d_call: NA

cdr3_aa: CASSLGGAPNLF
cdr3_nt: TGTGCCAGCAGTTTGGGGGGAGCGCCTAATCTCTTC
j_call: TRBJ2-1
clone_size: NA
v_call: TRBV28
d_call: NA

cdr3_aa: CASSQDGRQDYGYTF
cdr3_nt: TGCGCCAGCAGCCAAGATGGCAGGCAGGACTATGGCTACACCTTC
j_call: TRBJ1-2
clone_size: NA
v_call: TRBV4-3
d_call: NA

cdr3_aa: CASMRSENQPQHF
cdr3_nt: TGTGCCAGCATGAGAAGTGAGAATCAGCCCCAGCATTTT
j_call: TRBJ1-5
clone_size: NA
v_call: TRBV28
d_call: NA

cdr3_aa: CASRDRDRAAGTEAFF
cdr3_nt: TGTGCCAGCAGGGACCGGGACAGGGCGGCAGGCACTGAAGCTTTCTTT
j_call: TRBJ1-1
clone_size: NA
v_call: TRBV5-6
d_call: TRBD1

cdr3_aa: CASSLSSGDNYEQYF
cdr3_nt: TGTGCCAGCAGTTTATCTAGCGGGGACAACTACGAGCAGTACTTC
j_call: TRBJ2-7
clone_size: once
v_call: TRBV27
d_call: TRBD2

cdr3_aa: CASSLGAANEKLFF
cdr3_nt: TGCGCCAGCAGCTTGGGGGCAGCTAATGAAAAACTGTTTTTT
j_call: TRBJ1-4
clone_size: NA
v_call: TRBV5-1
d_call: NA

cdr3_aa: CASSFRRGTGELFF
cdr3_nt: TGCGCCAGCAGCTTCCGGAGGGGAACCGGGGAGCTGTTTTTT
j_call: TRBJ2-2
clone_size: NA
v_call: TRBV5-1
d_call: NA

cdr3_aa: CASSPTSGLAGGRTDTQYF
cdr3_nt: TGTGCCAGCTCTCCTACTTCGGGACTAGCGGGAGGAAGGACAGATACGCAGTATTTT
j_call: TRBJ2-3
clone_size: NA
v_call: TRBV18
d_call: TRBD2

cdr3_aa: CASSYTGGYSPLHF
cdr3_nt: TGTGCCAGCAGTTACACAGGGGGGTATTCACCCCTCCACTTT
j_call: TRBJ1-6
clone_size: few
v_call: TRBV6-2/TRBV6-3
d_call: TRBD1

cdr3_aa: CASSDRGGMNTEAFF
cdr3_nt: TGTGCCAGCAGCGACAGGGGAGGTATGAACACTGAAGCTTTCTTT
j_call: TRBJ1-1
clone_size: NA
v_call: TRBV6-5
d_call: TRBD1

cdr3_aa: CASSLAENFAYEQYF
cdr3_nt: TGTGCCAGCAGCTTAGCGGAGAACTTCGCCTACGAGCAGTACTTC
j_call: TRBJ2-7
clone_size: NA
v_call: TRBV7-9
d_call: NA

cdr3_aa: CASSPRTSGYEQYF
cdr3_nt: TGTGCCAGCAGCCCGCGGACTAGCGGATACGAGCAGTACTTC
j_call: TRBJ2-7
clone_size: few
v_call: TRBV7-2
d_call: TRBD2

cdr3_aa: CASTLLATSTDTQYF
cdr3_nt: TGTGCCAGCACCTTACTAGCGACTAGCACAGATACGCAGTATTTT
j_call: TRBJ2-3
clone_size: NA
v_call: TRBV28
d_call: TRBD2

cdr3_aa: CASSQEDARGIGANVLTF
cdr3_nt: TGCGCCAGCAGCCAAGAAGACGCTCGGGGGATAGGGGCCAACGTCCTGACTTTC
j_call: TRBJ2-6
clone_size: NA
v_call: TRBV4-3
d_call: NA

cdr3_aa: CASRKDIYTEAFF
cdr3_nt: TGTGCCAGCAGGAAGGACATCTACACTGAAGCTTTCTTT
j_call: TRBJ1-1
clone_size: NA
v_call: TRBV2
d_call: NA

cdr3_aa: CASSLGGAGANVLTF
cdr3_nt: TGTGCCAGCAGTTTGGGAGGGGCTGGGGCCAACGTCCTGACTTTC
j_call: TRBJ2-6
clone_size: NA
v_call: TRBV28
d_call: TRBD2